The count of the clone carrying this TCR beta chain is one. Its antigen is as yet unknown. The source of the sample is a study of radiotherapy plus CTLA-4 blockade in lung cancer. Overall study findings and caveats: Blood-borne expansion of tumor-derived TCR clones followed radiotherapy plus ipilimumab.

The V end was cut by 4 bases, the J end by 0 bases, with 11 bases between. The CDR3 is 15 amino acids. The germline CDR1 and CDR2 sequences are SGHTS and YDEGEE. Profiled with immunoSEQ multiplex PCR; TCRdb holds only in-frame clones, not every one. The table lists about 35,000 clones, approximately 85% of them singletons. Patients in the study, people with chemo-refractory metastatic non-small-cell lung cancer, received focal radiation plus ipilimumab CTLA-4 blockade. This chain joins TRBV5-8 and TRBJ1-3; D is undetermined. The sample consisted of peripheral blood, taken from a patient treated with radiotherapy plus ipilimumab. This TCR was sampled from a human donor with non-small cell lung cancer who had stable disease on radiotherapy plus ipilimumab. In DNA, the CDR3 is TGTGCCAGCAGCCTTAACTTACTCTCTGGAAACACCATATATTTT. Its translation: CASSLNLLSGNTIYF.